This TCR beta chain is from a study of blood T cell repertoires in COVID-19 (dated by TCRdb to between 2020 and 2021). As for the study more broadly: Samples covering the acute and convalescent phases of COVID-19 were provided by collaborators in the United States, Italy and Spain. The material from the prospective study consisted of cDNA or gDNA derived from T cells, B-cell-depleted T cells, or PBMCs. Where available, HLA class I and class II types were obtained from metadata supplied by the sample provider rather than from assay-based typing. Deeply sampled blood TCRbeta repertoires from subjects exposed to, actively infected with, or recovered from COVID-19 were included in the dataset. The repertoires were made available in a free public database intended to serve as a resource for research on the immune response to SARS-CoV-2. The samples were drawn from the first 160 participants of the ongoing ImmuneRACE study and from some 1,300 subjects provided by 6 global collaborators. A de-identified subject ID, COVID-19 status, age in years and sex were almost always included in the sample metadata.

One collaborating source in Seattle enrolled patients during active infection and followed them longitudinally through the course of disease. Collaborating institutions collected whole blood in K2EDTA tubes following their own protocols. Collaborator samples were shipped for TCRbeta analysis as frozen whole blood, isolated PBMCs, or DNA extracted from either sample type. TCRbeta CDR3 regions were amplified from genomic DNA using the immunoSEQ Assay, a bias-controlled multiplex PCR. The authors processed their data as follows. Nucleated cell counts per sample were estimated from amplification of reference gene primers within the assay. To quantify the absolute abundance of each unique TCRbeta CDR3 rearrangement, sequence reads were collapsed and filtered. For each sample, productive Simpson clonality was calculated as the square root of Simpson's diversity index across productive rearrangements. Here the immuneACCESS table is served through TCRdb, limited to in-frame sequences with V and J called. Missing clones are a known gap in these copies; in checked studies unresolved V genes cover under half, and the rest lacks a known reason. The DNA was the basis for D and trimming; V, J and clone size are from that table. In this sample the table shows over 90,000 clones, roughly 79% of which occur a single time. The ten largest clonotypes hold 4% to 6% of the sample.

The study at large found these results: How much clinical and demographic metadata was included differed by source and by participant, and the metadata was provided uncurated.

In the case of this clone: The antigen it binds to is not known. Base qualities are not recorded, but no much larger clone differs from it by a single base.

Material: peripheral blood. This TCR came from an elderly man with COVID-19, enrolled during active disease.

The nucleotide sequence reads TGTGCCAGCTCACCACGAACTGATGGAAACACCATATATTTT. Its translation is CASSPRTDGNTIYF. The chain joins TRBV18 to TRBJ1-3; the D gene is not confidently resolved. CDR1 and CDR2, per the germline V gene, are KGHSH and LQKENI. Its CDR3 holds 14 amino acids, cysteine through phenylalanine. This entry keeps only the CDR3 DNA: 42 bases, framed from base 1. V is clipped by 1 base and J by 3 bases, and the sequence between their germline boundaries is 7 bases long.